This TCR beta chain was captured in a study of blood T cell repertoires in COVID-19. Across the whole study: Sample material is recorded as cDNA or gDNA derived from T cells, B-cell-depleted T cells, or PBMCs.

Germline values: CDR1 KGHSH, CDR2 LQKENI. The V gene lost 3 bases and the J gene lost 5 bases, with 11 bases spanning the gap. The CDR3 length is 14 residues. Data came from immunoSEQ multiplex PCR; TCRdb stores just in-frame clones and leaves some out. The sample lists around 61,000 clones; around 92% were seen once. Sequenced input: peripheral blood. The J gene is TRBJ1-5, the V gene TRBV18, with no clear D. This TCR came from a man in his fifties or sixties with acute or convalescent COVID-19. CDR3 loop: CASSPSTVDQPQHF. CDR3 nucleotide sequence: TGTGCCAGCTCACCTAGCACGGTTGATCAGCCCCAGCATTTT.